Presented here are 9 T cell receptor beta chains from one specimen sequenced in a study of brain T cells in children with intractable seizures. This table comes from immunoSEQ multiplex PCR, and its TCRdb copy is limited to in-frame clones, with some not included. Among 300,000 to 400,000 clones listed, nearly 95% were seen once. The time point denotes: blood from clinic visit 5 months post-surgery; TSC patient then seizure free. The specimen comprised peripheral blood, sampled around 5 months after surgery. These receptors were collected from a boy in the first two years of life with tuberous sclerosis and intractable seizures.

This clone has a single count. The gene calls are TRBV3-1 (or the pseudogene TRBV3-2) and TRBJ2-5, with TRBD2 matching 8 bases. Germline-derived CDR1 and CDR2 are LGHDT and YNNKEL (reference sequence). V shed 6 bases, J shed 5 bases, and the junction held 8 bases outside the gene matches. The CDR3 is 14 residues long. The CDR3 sequence is CASRLGGALETQYF. In DNA form, the CDR3 reads TGTGCCAGCAGACTCGGGGGGGCTCTGGAGACCCAGTACTTC.

This clone has just a few counts. The V and J genes are TRBV5-4 and TRBJ1-5; the match to TRBD1 covers 7 bases. CDR1 SGHNT and CDR2 YYREEE come from the germline V gene (reference sequence). There are 15 residues in the CDR3. After removal of 4 bases from V and 0 bases from J, the junction contained 4 bases not matched to a gene. CDR3 nucleotide sequence: TGTGCCAGCAGCCGGACAGGTGATAGCAATCAGCCCCAGCATTTT. Its translation is CASSRTGDSNQPQHF.

The V call is TRBV6-5, the J call TRBJ1-3, with TRBD1 as a possible D gene (6 bases). Germline V gene lookup returns CDR1 MNHEY and CDR2 SVGAGI. This CDR3 contains 14 residues. Trimming took off 8 bases at V and 1 base at J, with 12 bases between the two ends. CDR3 sequence: CASQQGISGNTIYF. DNA of the CDR3: TGTGCCAGCCAACAGGGTATTTCTGGAAACACCATATATTTT.

J is TRBJ2-4 and V is TRBV7-8; maybe TRBD1 (5 bases). Germline V gene data show CDR1 as SGHVS and CDR2 as FQNEAQ. The CDR3 is made up of 13 amino acids. The germline V and J ends were trimmed by 2 bases and 3 bases, with 5 bases remaining between them. The CDR3 spells CASSLQGKNIQYF. CDR3 bases: TGTGCCAGCAGCTTACAGGGCAAAAACATTCAGTACTTC. Full variable domain (remainder filled in from reference TRBV7-8 and TRBJ2-4): GAGVSQSPRYKVAKRGQDVALRCDPISGHVSLFWYQQALGQGPEFLTYFQNEAQLDKSGLPSDRFFAERPEGSVSTLKIQRTQQEDSAVYLCASSLQGKNIQYFGAGTRLSVL.

J is TRBJ1-3 and V is TRBV5-6, with D possibly being TRBD1 (6 bases). Germline V lookup: CDR1 SGHDT, CDR2 YYEEEE. CDR3 size: 15 residues. Trimming left V 4 bases short and J 1 base short, with 12 bases between. The CDR3 spells CASSPGGQSGNTIYF. The CDR3 DNA reads as TGTGCCAGCAGCCCGGGGGGCCAATCTGGAAACACCATATATTTT.

The CDR3 loop reads CASSPGTHYQETQYF. The CDR3 DNA follows: TGTGCCAGCAGTCCGGGTACGCACTATCAAGAGACCCAGTACTTC. V usage is TRBV27 and J usage is TRBJ2-5; no reliable D call. V was clipped by 5 bases and J by 2 bases, with 15 bases between them. There are 15 residues in the CDR3. Germline values: CDR1 MNHEY, CDR2 SMNVEV (reference sequence).

The chain has TRBV3-1 (or the pseudogene TRBV3-2) and TRBJ2-5, with 7 bases that match TRBD2. Trimming cost V 3 bases and J 4 bases; bases outside gene matches: 8. The CDR3 runs 15 residues. CDR1 LGHDT and CDR2 YNNKEL come from the germline V gene (reference sequence). The CDR3 region is CASSQVGGRSETQYF. The CDR3 DNA is TGTGCCAGCAGCCAGGTGGGCGGGAGATCAGAGACCCAGTACTTC.

This clone was observed a single time. The V gene is TRBV6-4, the J gene TRBJ2-1; 8 nucleotides line up with TRBD2. The CDR3 is 15 amino acids. Germline-derived CDR1 and CDR2 are MRHNA and SNTAGT. The V segment lost 4 bases and the J segment 4 bases; nucleotides outside the gene matches: 6. The CDR3 sequence is CASSGEASGYNEQFF. The CDR3 bases are TGTGCCAGCAGTGGGGAGGCTAGCGGGTACAATGAGCAGTTCTTC.

The chain combines TRBV5-1 with TRBJ2-7; the match to TRBD1 covers 11 bases. The germline CDR1 and CDR2 sequences are SGHRS and YFSETQ. This CDR3 has 15 residues. J was trimmed by 2 bases and V by 2 bases; bases with no gene match: 3. CDR3 amino acids: CASSFPGQGAYEQYF. CDR3 DNA: TGCGCCAGCAGCTTCCCGGGACAGGGGGCCTACGAGCAGTACTTC.